The source of this T cell receptor beta chain is a study of patients and donors after allogeneic stem cell transplantation. The germline gives CDR1 SGDLS, CDR2 YYNGEE. Trimming removed 4 bases from V and 2 bases from J; junction bases left unmatched: 7. This CDR3 spans 16 amino acids. From the RT-PCR reads, TCRdb called clonotypes with MiXCR, one entry per CDR3 protein. The repertoire holds about 57,000 distinct CDR3 sequences, with 13% as singletons. Sequenced material: blood, either unsorted or a sorted T cell fraction (not recorded which). This sequence joins TRBV9 and TRBJ2-3, with 10 bases fitting TRBD2. The origin of this receptor is a human donor who was either an allogeneic HSCT recipient or a stem cell or donor lymphocyte infusion donor (not recorded which). It is not recorded whose cells these are; they may come from a transplant donor. The CDR3 protein is CASSQSGRGDTDTQYF. CDR3 bases: TGTGCCAGCAGCCAAAGCGGGAGGGGAGACACAGATACGCAGTATTTT.